This TCR beta chain was found in a study of graft-versus-host responses after intestinal transplantation. Findings and limits, study-wide: In recipient marrow, GvH clones were found, and some appeared first in ileum or blood.

About this clone: The target antigen is unknown.

The CDR3 covers 15 residues. Per the germline V gene, CDR1 is SGHRS and CDR2 is YFSETQ. V was pared by 7 bases and J by 2 bases, with 19 bases between. Generated by immunoSEQ multiplex PCR, the TCRdb table keeps only in-frame clones and is missing some. Altogether 85,000 to 90,000 clones are present, 83% being singletons, with the ten largest covering approximately 18%. This specimen consisted of unstimulated CD8+ T cells sorted from spleen or lymph node cells, obtained before intestinal transplant. The clonotype originates from a human donor who received an intestinal transplant. The chain recombines TRBV5-1 with TRBJ2-7; a weak D match, TRBD2 (5 bases). The CDR3 loop is CASALRWEFTYEQYF. The CDR3 nucleotides read TGCGCCAGCGCCCTGAGGTGGGAGTTCACCTACGAGCAGTACTTC. The complete variable domain, with remaining parts taken from reference TRBV5-1 and TRBJ2-7, reads KAGVTQTPRYLIKTRGQQVTLSCSPISGHRSVSWYQQTPGQGLQFLFEYFSETQRNKGNFPGRFSGRQFSNSRSEMNVSTLELGDSALYLCASALRWEFTYEQYFGPGTRLTVT.